The sequence of this T cell receptor beta chain was determined in a study of regulatory T cells in long-lasting Graves disease. CDR3-region Arm-PCR and iRepertoire HTBI primers produced the TCR beta libraries. TCRdb fed the multiplex PCR reads into MiXCR, producing one record per CDR3 protein. The sample yields a few hundred thousand distinct CDR3 sequences, roughly 20% seen once. Time point of the sample: persistent/refractory GD, antithyroid drugs over 5 years with positive TRAb. The TCR library was prepared using RNA isolated from PBMCs. At least ten counts were recorded for this clonotype. Sequenced material: peripheral blood mononuclear cells (PBMCs), taken when the disease was refractory, from a patient treated with antithyroid drugs. This TCR was recovered from a woman in her 40s with Graves disease.

The CDR3 DNA sequence: TGTGCCAGCAGCTTAGGCTTAGGGGGGACCTACGAGCAGTACTTC. It is translated as CASSLGLGGTYEQYF. The chain combines TRBV7-8 with TRBJ2-7; D may be TRBD1 or TRBD2 (6 bases each). V lost 1 base and J lost 2, with 12 bases in between. CDR3 length: 15 residues. Germline V CDR1 and CDR2: SGHVS, FQNEAQ. Full variable domain (outside the CDR3, taken from reference TRBV7-8 and TRBJ2-7): GAGVSQSPRYKVAKRGQDVALRCDPISGHVSLFWYQQALGQGPEFLTYFQNEAQLDKSGLPSDRFFAERPEGSVSTLKIQRTQQEDSAVYLCASSLGLGGTYEQYFGPGTRLTVT.